The source of this TCR beta chain is a study of blood T cell repertoires in COVID-19. Study-level information: The analysed material was cDNA or gDNA that came from T cells, B-cell-depleted T cells, or PBMCs.

Donors were grouped by their self-reported clinical history. The V and J ends lost 6 bases and 8 bases, in that order; junction bases with no gene match: 8. The CDR3 is made up of 14 amino acids. CDR1 is SEHNR, CDR2 FQNEAQ, per germline (reference sequence). This table comes from immunoSEQ multiplex PCR, and its TCRdb copy is limited to in-frame clones, with some not included. This table has about 240,000 clones, roughly 90% appearing once. V gene TRBV7-9 combines with J gene TRBJ1-4, with TRBD1 matching over 8 bases. The sequenced sample was PBMCs or T cells enriched from blood (not recorded which). This clonotype originated in a man in his forties who had recovered from COVID-19. CDR3 coding DNA: TGTGCCAGCAGGGCACAGGGGGAAGGCGAAAAACTGTTTTTT. Amino acid sequence: CASRAQGEGEKLFF.